This TCR beta chain was recovered during a study of Ad26.COV2.S vaccination and SARS-CoV-2 variants. The sample's treatment: 19 received Ad26.COV2.S at low or high dose, single or two shots; about 5 received placebo; per-sample allocation not given. Day 63 after the first injection of vaccine or placebo was the sampling time. CDR1 and CDR2 from the germline V gene are MNHNS and SASEGT. J gave up 4 bases and V 3 bases, and 6 bases lay outside the gene matches. The CDR3 is 16 amino acids. Produced via immunoSEQ multiplex PCR; TCRdb's table is partial and in-frame only. The sample has roughly 350,000 clones, around 89% seen once.

The chain links TRBV6-1 to TRBJ2-7; 13 nucleotides line up with TRBD2. Sequencing was performed on peripheral blood, taken in a trial of Ad26.COV2.S vaccine versus placebo. The receptor was isolated from a person aged 18 to 59 who received the Ad26.COV2.S COVID-19 vaccine or a placebo. CDR3 loop: CASSDHRTSGSYEQYF. As DNA, the CDR3 is TGTGCCAGCAGTGACCACAGGACTAGCGGGAGTTACGAGCAGTACTTC.